The 10 T cell receptor beta chains in this list originate from one sample, sequenced in a study of cytomegalovirus exposure and HLA in healthy donors (dated by TCRdb to between 2016 and 2019). Libraries came from the immunoSEQ multiplex PCR assay. TCRdb took this table from immuneACCESS and kept in-frame rearrangements with V and J called. Such tables lack part of the clones; where checked against another copy, unresolved V genes explain under half of the gap, and the rest is unexplained. The sample table shows about 160,000 clones, and more than 70% are seen once. Jointly, the top ten make up 3% of the sample. Material: PBMCs. The receptors shown here come from a man younger than 35 in good health and CMV-seronegative.

The chain couples TRBV28 to TRBJ1-2; 7 bases agree with TRBD1. The CDR3 is 14 residues long. J lost 2 bases, V lost 7 bases, and 7 bases had no gene match. CDR1 is MDHEN, CDR2 SYDVKM, per germline. CDR3 region: CASTRQGPNYGYTF. The CDR3, as DNA: TGTGCCAGCACCAGACAGGGCCCCAACTATGGCTACACCTTC.

This clone was detected only once. V is TRBV5-4 and J is TRBJ2-3; 7 nucleotides agree with TRBD2. This CDR3 contains 16 residues. After removal of 3 bases from V and 2 bases from J, the junction contained 9 bases not matched to a gene. Germline loops: CDR1 SGHNT, CDR2 YYREEE (reference sequence). The CDR3 sequence is CASSWGLAVNTDTQYF. CDR3 nucleotides: TGTGCCAGCAGCTGGGGTCTAGCGGTGAACACAGATACGCAGTATTTT.

The chain joins TRBV28 to TRBJ1-4; D is possibly TRBD1 (5 bases). Trimming removed 5 bases from V and 4 bases from J, with 11 bases in between. The CDR3 consists of 14 residues. The V gene's germline CDR1 is MDHEN and CDR2 SYDVKM. This CDR3 reads CASSTVRVNEKLFF. The CDR3 nucleotides read TGTGCCAGCAGTACGGTCAGGGTTAATGAAAAACTGTTTTTT.

The chain employs TRBV11-2 and TRBJ2-7, with TRBD1 matching over 9 bases. The CDR3 sequence is 14 residues long. Losses at the gene ends were 3 bases for V and 2 bases for J; bases not matched to a gene: 2. The germline CDR1 and CDR2 sequences are SGHAT and FQNNGV. The CDR3 protein is CASSLGTGTYEQYF. The CDR3 DNA follows: TGTGCCAGCAGCTTGGGGACAGGGACCTACGAGCAGTACTTC. Looking up the rest from reference TRBV11-2 and TRBJ2-7 gives the full variable domain: EAGVAQSPRYKIIEKRQSVAFWCNPISGHATLYWYQQILGQGPKLLIQFQNNGVVDDSQLPKDRFSAERLKGVDSTLKIQPAKLEDSAVYLCASSLGTGTYEQYFGPGTRLTVT.

The V gene is TRBV6-1, the J gene TRBJ2-3; unclear D gene. This CDR3 has 14 residues. CDR1 is MNHNS, CDR2 SASEGT, per germline. Trimming took off 2 bases at V and 2 bases at J, with 8 bases between the two ends. The CDR3 loop reads CASSESWLTDTQYF. CDR3 DNA sequence: TGTGCCAGCAGTGAATCATGGCTCACAGATACGCAGTATTTT.

This rearrangement joins TRBV27 to TRBJ2-7; D is perhaps TRBD2 (6 bases). CDR3 length: 16 amino acids. Germline CDR1 and CDR2: MNHEY and SMNVEV (reference sequence). V was pared by 5 bases and J by 9 bases, with 26 bases between. The CDR3 bases are TGTGCCAGCAGTCCTACCAGGGCTGGGGGGTTTACGGGGCAGTACTTC. This sequence encodes CASSPTRAGGFTGQYF.

The chain couples TRBV7-8 to TRBJ2-5; 7 bases map to TRBD2. This CDR3 has 14 amino acids. V lost 0 bases, J lost 5 bases, and 3 bases stayed unmatched. In germline, CDR1 is SGHVS, CDR2 FQNEAQ. The DNA of the CDR3 is TGTGCCAGCAGCTTAGCGCGGGGAGGGGAGACCCAGTACTTC. The encoded protein is CASSLARGGETQYF.

This clone turned up a few times. The chain couples TRBV28 to TRBJ1-5, with 8 bases identical to TRBD1. CDR1 and CDR2 from the germline V gene are MDHEN and SYDVKM. The CDR3 sequence is 17 residues long. Trimming removed 6 bases from V and 2 bases from J; junction bases left unmatched: 12. CDR3 residues: CASSLTGQGRGNQPQHF. The CDR3 DNA reads as TGTGCCAGCAGCCTCACCGGACAGGGAAGAGGCAATCAGCCCCAGCATTTT.

J is TRBJ2-3 and V is TRBV6-4; D not certain. The CDR3 is made up of 14 amino acids. The V and J ends lost 0 bases and 14 bases respectively, with 18 bases between them. CDR1 MRHNA and CDR2 SNTAGT come from the germline V gene. The CDR3 bases are TGTGCCAGCAGTGACTCGAAGTTCGGCGGATCAATGTATTTT. It encodes CASSDSKFGGSMYF.

This rearrangement joins TRBV29-1 to TRBJ1-2, with 8 bases lining up with TRBD1. CDR1 SQVTM and CDR2 ANQGSEA come from the germline V gene. V shed 4 bases and J 8 bases; nucleotides not matched to a gene: 6. The CDR3 contains 12 residues. CDR3 DNA sequence: TGCAGCGTTGTGGCACAGGGGGACGGCTACACCTTC. Translation: CSVVAQGDGYTF.